This TCR beta chain was retrieved from a study of Graves' ophthalmopathy and Graves' hyperthyroidism. Whole-study results and caveats: The model's ophthalmopathy progression predictions had approximately 71% sensitivity and less than 75% specificity.

RNA served as the template for amplifying TCR beta CDR3 regions. An opening RT-PCR round employed HTBI primers and preceded a second-round multiplex PCR. MiXCR, run by TCRdb on the multiplex PCR reads, gives a single entry per CDR3 protein. The sample holds roughly 700,000 distinct CDR3 sequences; 35% to 50% are singletons and the top ten take roughly 46%. This clonotype has more than one count but fewer than ten. Its antigen is still unknown. In germline, CDR1 is SGHDN, CDR2 FVKESK. V gave up 5 bases and J gave up 8 bases, with 15 bases separating them. The CDR3 is 14 residues long. Sample: peripheral blood. This chain joins TRBV14 and TRBJ1-4, with D possibly being TRBD1 (6 bases). This clonotype originated in an adult man with Graves' ophthalmopathy. The chain's CDR3 is CASSYRAGMEKLFF. The CDR3 DNA reads as TGTGCCAGCAGCTACAGGGCGGGGATGGAAAAACTGTTTTTT. Combining the CDR3 with reference TRBV14 and TRBJ1-4 gives the whole variable domain EAGVTQFPSHSVIEKGQTVTLRCDPISGHDNLYWYRRVMGKEIKFLLHFVKESKQDESGMPNNRFLAERTGGTYSTLKVQPAELEDSGVYFCASSYRAGMEKLFFGSGTQLSVL.